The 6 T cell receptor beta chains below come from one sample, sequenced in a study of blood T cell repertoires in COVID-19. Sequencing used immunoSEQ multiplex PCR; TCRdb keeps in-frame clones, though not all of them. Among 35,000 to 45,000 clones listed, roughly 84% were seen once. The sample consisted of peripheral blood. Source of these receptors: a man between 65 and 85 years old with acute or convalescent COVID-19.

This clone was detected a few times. Here the CDR3 reads CASSQIPGPYEQFF. The CDR3 DNA follows: TGTGCCAGCAGCCAGATCCCAGGGCCCTATGAGCAGTTCTTC. This chain joins TRBV3-1 (or the pseudogene TRBV3-2) and TRBJ2-1; D perhaps matches TRBD1 (5 bases). The CDR3 loop spans 14 amino acids. Trimming left V 3 bases short and J 8 bases short, with 14 bases between. Germline V lookup: CDR1 LGHDT, CDR2 YNNKEL (reference sequence).

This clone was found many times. CDR3 residues: CASSPENTEAFF. The CDR3, as DNA: TGTGCCAGCAGCCCAGAGAACACTGAAGCTTTCTTT. The J gene is TRBJ1-1, the V gene TRBV13, with unresolved D. CDR3 length: 12 amino acids. V lost 5 bases and J 1 base, leaving 5 bases between the germline ends. The germline V gene encodes CDR1 PRHDT and CDR2 FYEKMQ (reference sequence). The complete variable domain, with remaining parts taken from reference TRBV13 and TRBJ1-1, reads AAGVIQSPRHLIKEKRETATLKCYPIPRHDTVYWYQQGPGQDPQFLISFYEKMQSDKGSIPDRFSAQQFSDYHSELNMSSLELGDSALYFCASSPENTEAFFGQGTRLTVV.

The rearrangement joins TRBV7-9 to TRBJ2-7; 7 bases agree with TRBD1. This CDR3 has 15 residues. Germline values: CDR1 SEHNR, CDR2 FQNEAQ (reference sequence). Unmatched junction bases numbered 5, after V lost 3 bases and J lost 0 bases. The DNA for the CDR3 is TGTGCCAGCAGCTTGGGGACAGCGAGCTCCTACGAGCAGTACTTC. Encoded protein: CASSLGTASSYEQYF.

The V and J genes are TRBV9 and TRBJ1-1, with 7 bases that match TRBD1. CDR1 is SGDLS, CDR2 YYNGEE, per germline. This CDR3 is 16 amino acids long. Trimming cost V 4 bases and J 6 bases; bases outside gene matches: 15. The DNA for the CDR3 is TGTGCCAGCAGCTACGACAGGGTGGCGTCTAGTGCTGAAGCTTTCTTT. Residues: CASSYDRVASSAEAFF.

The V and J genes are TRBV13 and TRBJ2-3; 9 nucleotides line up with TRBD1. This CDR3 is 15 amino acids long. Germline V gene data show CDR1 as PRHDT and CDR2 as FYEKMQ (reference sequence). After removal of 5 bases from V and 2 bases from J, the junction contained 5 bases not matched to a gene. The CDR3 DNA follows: TGTGCCAGCAGCCCCGGGACAGGGTACACAGATACGCAGTATTTT. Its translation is CASSPGTGYTDTQYF.

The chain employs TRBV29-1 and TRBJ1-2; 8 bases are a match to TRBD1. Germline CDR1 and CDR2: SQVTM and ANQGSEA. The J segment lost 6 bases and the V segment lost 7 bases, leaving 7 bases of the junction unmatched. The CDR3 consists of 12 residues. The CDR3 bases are TGCAGCGCCTGGACAGGGAGGGATGGCTACACCTTC. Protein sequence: CSAWTGRDGYTF.